The 22 T cell receptor beta chains below all came from one sample that was sequenced in a study of identical twins. One entry per CDR3 protein results from TCRdb running MiXCR on the 5' RACE reads. The sample lists around 530,000 distinct CDR3 sequences, approximately 16% occurring once. These sequences were also reported in another study, on yellow fever vaccine responses in identical twins.

Specimen: CD4+ T cells sorted from blood. The receptors come from a woman between 18 and 30 years old in good health.

This clonotype was detected only a few times. V usage is TRBV12-3 or TRBV12-4 and J usage is TRBJ1-5; unclear D gene. Between the trimmed V and J ends, which lost 2 bases and 0 bases, there was a span of 5 bases. This CDR3 is 14 amino acids long. The CDR3 DNA is TGTGCCAGCAGTTTACAGCATAGCAATCAGCCCCAGCATTTT. Amino acid sequence: CASSLQHSNQPQHF.

The rearrangement links TRBV6-5 to TRBJ2-5; TRBD2 matches at 7 bases. V lost 0 bases to trimming and J lost 3 bases; unmatched junction nucleotides: 7. The CDR3 totals 16 residues. The V gene's germline CDR1 is MNHEY and CDR2 SVGAGI. CDR3 residues: CASSYSRVRGEETQYF. In DNA form, the CDR3 reads TGTGCCAGCAGTTACTCGAGGGTACGGGGGGAAGAGACCCAGTACTTC.

V gene TRBV20-1 combines with J gene TRBJ2-1; D gene uncertain. The germline V and J ends were trimmed by 0 bases and 0 bases, with 15 bases remaining between them. Germline V gives CDR1 DFQATT, CDR2 SNEGSKA (reference sequence). The CDR3 is 17 residues long. The chain's CDR3 is CSARDHRFGNSYNEQFF. Written as DNA, the CDR3 is TGCAGTGCTAGAGATCATCGATTCGGCAACTCCTACAATGAGCAGTTCTTC.

CDR3 coding DNA: TGTGCCATCAGTGATTTCCAGGGGAGTGAAAAACTGTTTTTT. It is translated as CAISDFQGSEKLFF. The rearrangement uses TRBV10-3 and TRBJ1-4; D is perhaps TRBD1 (6 bases). This CDR3 comprises 14 residues. V lost 3 bases to trimming and J lost 7 bases, with 12 bases between them. Germline lookup yields CDR1 ENHRY and CDR2 SYGVKD.

This clonotype was seen a few times. The V call is TRBV20-1, the J call TRBJ1-2, with D unresolved. The germline CDR1 and CDR2 sequences are DFQATT and SNEGSKA (reference sequence). Trimming took off 2 bases at V and 3 bases at J, with 7 bases between the two ends. This CDR3 comprises 12 residues. This chain's CDR3 is CSARYGDYGYTF. DNA of the CDR3: TGCAGTGCTAGATATGGGGACTATGGCTACACCTTC.

This clonotype was detected a few times. This rearrangement joins TRBV4-1 to TRBJ2-1, with 10 bases that match TRBD1. There are 16 residues in the CDR3. The V gene end was trimmed by 4 bases and the J gene end by 3 bases; junction bases not matched to a gene: 6. Per the germline V gene, CDR1 is MGHRA and CDR2 is YSYEKL. CDR3 loop: CASSRDGTGVYNEQFF. CDR3 sequence (DNA): TGCGCCAGCAGCCGAGACGGGACAGGGGTCTACAATGAGCAGTTCTTC.

The table lists this clonotype with many counts. The chain uses TRBV5-1 and TRBJ2-2, with D maybe TRBD1 (6 bases). CDR1 is SGHRS, CDR2 YFSETQ, per germline. V was shortened by 4 bases and J by 0 bases, with 10 bases between the two germline ends. The CDR3 is made up of 15 amino acids. The CDR3 nucleotides read TGCGCCAGCAGCAACGACAGGCCGAACACCGGGGAGCTGTTTTTT. Amino acid sequence: CASSNDRPNTGELFF. Filled out from reference TRBV5-1 and TRBJ2-2, the complete variable domain reads KAGVTQTPRYLIKTRGQQVTLSCSPISGHRSVSWYQQTPGQGLQFLFEYFSETQRNKGNFPGRFSGRQFSNSRSEMNVSTLELGDSALYLCASSNDRPNTGELFFGEGSRLTVL.

The chain is built from TRBV27 and TRBJ2-6; 8 nucleotides agree with TRBD1. The CDR3 is made up of 16 amino acids. The V and J ends lost 6 bases and 2 bases, in that order; junction bases with no gene match: 6. Looked up from germline, CDR1 is MNHEY and CDR2 is SMNVEV (reference sequence). In nucleotides, the CDR3 is TGTGCCAGCAGACGGGACAGGAGAGCTGGGGCCAACGTCCTGACTTTC. This sequence encodes CASRRDRRAGANVLTF.

The chain couples TRBV12-3 or TRBV12-4 to TRBJ2-7, with TRBD2 matching over 8 bases. V was clipped by 5 bases and J by 1 base; unmatched bases: 19. This CDR3 has 19 amino acids. The CDR3 protein is CASSSLLAGGRLQSYEQYF. Here the CDR3 DNA reads TGTGCCAGCAGTAGTCTTTTGGCGGGAGGACGCCTTCAATCCTACGAGCAGTACTTC.

This clonotype occurred once. This chain joins TRBV7-8 and TRBJ2-1; 9 bases are a match to TRBD1. The CDR3 consists of 15 residues. The germline V gene encodes CDR1 SGHVS and CDR2 FQNEAQ. Unmatched junction bases numbered 13, after V lost 4 bases and J lost 12 bases. CDR3 loop: CASSYLGDRAAGQFF. CDR3 DNA: TGTGCCAGCAGCTACCTAGGGGACAGGGCAGCTGGGCAGTTCTTC.

V usage is TRBV4-1 and J usage is TRBJ1-4; weak D call: TRBD1 (5 bases). The CDR3 consists of 14 residues. V was clipped by 4 bases and J by 11 bases, with 17 bases between them. CDR1 is MGHRA and CDR2 is YSYEKL in the germline V gene. The CDR3 spells CASSPNERQNKLFF. The CDR3 DNA is TGCGCCAGCAGCCCGAACGAGAGACAGAATAAACTGTTTTTT.

This clonotype has more than one count but fewer than ten. The chain combines TRBV2 with TRBJ1-1; D gene uncertain. CDR1 is SNHLY and CDR2 is FYNNEI in the germline V gene. This CDR3 contains 11 residues. Trimming stripped 8 bases from V and 3 bases from J, with 7 bases between. CDR3 region: CASGVYTEAFF. The CDR3 DNA reads as TGTGCCAGCGGGGTTTACACTGAAGCTTTCTTT. Filled out from reference TRBV2 and TRBJ1-1, the complete variable domain reads EPEVTQTPSHQVTQMGQEVILRCVPISNHLYFYWYRQILGQKVEFLVSFYNNEISEKSEIFDDQFSVERPDGSNFTLKIRSTKLEDSAMYFCASGVYTEAFFGQGTRLTVV.

The DNA of the CDR3 is TGTGCCAGCAGTAGACCCGGACTAGCGCTCAATGAGCAGTTCTTC. Amino acids: CASSRPGLALNEQFF. V and J are TRBV27 and TRBJ2-1; the match to TRBD2 covers 9 bases. Germline V gives CDR1 MNHEY, CDR2 SMNVEV (reference sequence). CDR3 size: 15 residues. V dropped 5 bases and J dropped 6; count of bases not matched to a gene: 8.

The chain links TRBV2 to TRBJ2-1; TRBD2 matches at 11 bases. Germline V gives CDR1 SNHLY, CDR2 FYNNEI. The CDR3 is made up of 15 amino acids. The V and J ends lost 7 bases and 8 bases, in that order; junction bases with no gene match: 10. This chain's CDR3 is CASTLLAGGGDEQFF. CDR3 DNA sequence: TGTGCCAGCACCCTTCTAGCGGGGGGCGGCGATGAGCAGTTCTTC.

This clonotype was counted a few times. The CDR3 nucleotides are TGCGCCAGCAGCTTGGTATTAGCGGGAGGGCCTTCCCTCATCGAGCAGTTCTTC. It yields the protein CASSLVLAGGPSLIEQFF. The rearrangement joins TRBV5-1 to TRBJ2-1; TRBD2 agrees at 11 bases. This CDR3 contains 18 residues. The germline CDR1 and CDR2 sequences are SGHRS and YFSETQ. Trimming cost V 0 bases and J 10 bases; bases outside gene matches: 15.

This clonotype was detected many times. The chain is built from TRBV29-1 and TRBJ2-7, with unresolved D. Germline CDR1 and CDR2: SQVTM and ANQGSEA. V dropped 0 bases and J dropped 6 bases, with 9 bases sitting between them. The CDR3 consists of 12 residues. The CDR3 DNA reads as TGCAGCGTTGAAGATGGAGCATCCGAGCAGTACTTC. Translated, it gives CSVEDGASEQYF.

The gene calls are TRBV20-1 and TRBJ1-6, with TRBD1 as a possible D gene (5 bases). The CDR3 spans 15 residues. Trimming left V 4 bases short and J 4 bases short, with 14 bases between. Germline CDR1 reads DFQATT; CDR2 reads SNEGSKA (reference sequence). The DNA of the CDR3 is TGCAGTGCTACAACCCGACAGACTTATAATTCACCCCTCCACTTT. Its translation: CSATTRQTYNSPLHF.

The sample holds one count of this clonotype. The rearrangement links TRBV7-9 to TRBJ2-5; 7 bases match TRBD2. The germline V gene encodes CDR1 SEHNR and CDR2 FQNEAQ (reference sequence). The CDR3 contains 15 residues. Trimming cost V 5 bases and J 2 bases; bases outside gene matches: 8. The chain's CDR3 is CASSTPGLYQETQYF. The CDR3 region has the DNA TGTGCCAGCAGCACGCCGGGACTATATCAAGAGACCCAGTACTTC.

The chain uses TRBV5-5 and TRBJ2-7; D unresolved. The CDR3 is 13 amino acids. Between the trimmed V and J ends, which lost 1 base and 1 base, there was a span of 6 bases. Germline CDR1 SGHKS, CDR2 YYEKEE (reference sequence). This chain's CDR3 is CASSLHWSYEQYF. DNA for the CDR3: TGTGCCAGCAGCTTGCATTGGTCCTACGAGCAGTACTTC.

This clonotype was counted only a few times. The chain's CDR3 is CASRPLGQPSYEQYF. The DNA of the CDR3 is TGTGCCAGCCGCCCCCTGGGACAACCTTCCTACGAGCAGTACTTC. The rearrangement joins TRBV6-2 or TRBV6-3 to TRBJ2-7; tentative D call: TRBD1 (6 bases). CDR3 length: 15 amino acids. The V end lost 8 bases, the J end lost 1 base, and 18 bases lay between the germline ends. Per the germline V gene, CDR1 is MNHEY and CDR2 is SVGEGT.

This clonotype appeared a few times. This chain's CDR3 is CASSLKSSGRNEQYF. CDR3 nucleotides: TGTGCCAGCAGTTTGAAGTCTAGCGGGAGGAACGAGCAGTACTTC. The chain employs TRBV28 and TRBJ2-7; TRBD2 matches at 11 bases. Germline V gene lookup returns CDR1 MDHEN and CDR2 SYDVKM. J lost 5 bases, V lost 3 bases, and 6 bases had no gene match. This CDR3 comprises 15 residues. The variable domain in full, with the rest retrieved from reference TRBV28 and TRBJ2-7, is DVKVTQSSRYLVKRTGEKVFLECVQDMDHENMFWYRQDPGLGLRLIYFSYDVKMKEKGDIPEGYSVSREKKERFSLILESASTNQTSMYLCASSLKSSGRNEQYFGPGTRLTVT.

This clonotype was seen more than once but under ten times. V gene TRBV4-2 combines with J gene TRBJ2-1; 9 bases match TRBD2. The germline CDR1 and CDR2 sequences are LGHNA and YNFKEQ. With 2 bases clipped from V and 9 bases from J, the junction kept 8 bases outside the gene matches. CDR3 size: 15 residues. In DNA, the CDR3 is TGTGCCAGCAGCCAACGGTCGCGGGGGGGCTTTGAGCAGTTCTTC. It encodes CASSQRSRGGFEQFF.